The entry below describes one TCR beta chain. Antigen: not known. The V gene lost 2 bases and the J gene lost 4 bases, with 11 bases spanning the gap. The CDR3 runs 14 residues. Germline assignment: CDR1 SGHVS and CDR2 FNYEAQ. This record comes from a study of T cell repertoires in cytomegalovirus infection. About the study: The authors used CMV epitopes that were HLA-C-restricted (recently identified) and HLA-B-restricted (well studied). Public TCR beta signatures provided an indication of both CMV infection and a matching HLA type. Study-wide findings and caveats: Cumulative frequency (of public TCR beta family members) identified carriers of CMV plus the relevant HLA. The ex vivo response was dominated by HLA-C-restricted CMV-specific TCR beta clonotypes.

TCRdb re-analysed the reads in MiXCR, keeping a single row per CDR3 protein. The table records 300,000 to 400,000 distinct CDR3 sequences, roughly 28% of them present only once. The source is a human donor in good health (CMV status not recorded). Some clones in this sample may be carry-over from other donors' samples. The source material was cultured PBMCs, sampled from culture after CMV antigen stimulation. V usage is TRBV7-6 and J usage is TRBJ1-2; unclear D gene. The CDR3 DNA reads TGTGCCAGCAGCTTAAACCCGACGGCCTATGGCTACACCTTC. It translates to CASSLNPTAYGYTF.